These 21 T cell receptor beta chains share one sample of origin, sequenced in a study of T cell repertoires in cytomegalovirus infection (dated by TCRdb to about 2019). The sample was run on an Illumina HiSeq 1500. TCRdb cleaned the public reads at Q25 with fastp, built clones with MiXCR and kept in-frame beta chains. Every entry covers one CDR3 protein and lists the most common genes and DNA from its rows. Counted in this sample were around 740,000 distinct CDR3 sequences; under 40% of them appeared once. In total, the top ten clones hold roughly 2.9% of the sample. Sequences were obtained from PBMCs. The receptors shown here come from a human donor in good health (CMV status not recorded). Some clones in this sample may be carry-over from other donors' samples.

The V and J genes are TRBV19 and TRBJ2-5; possible D gene TRBD1, 6 bases. Per the germline V gene, CDR1 is LNHDA and CDR2 is SQIVND (reference sequence). This CDR3 contains 17 residues. The V gene lost 1 base and the J gene lost 0 bases, with 15 bases spanning the gap. The CDR3 DNA reads TGTGCCAGTAGTATAGGCCGCACAGGGATGTACCAAGAGACCCAGTACTTC. It codes for CASSIGRTGMYQETQYF.

This clonotype was detected a few times. The chain employs TRBV20-1 and TRBJ2-1; 10 bases are a match to TRBD2. The CDR3 sequence is 17 residues long. V was pared by 0 bases and J by 4 bases, with 9 bases of the junction left unmatched. Germline CDR1 reads DFQATT; CDR2 reads SNEGSKA (reference sequence). The CDR3 sequence: CSARDSLSSGSYNEQFF. CDR3 DNA: TGCAGTGCTAGAGACTCTTTATCTAGCGGGAGTTACAATGAGCAGTTCTTC.

The rearrangement uses TRBV7-9 and TRBJ1-6; D is unclear. The germline V and J ends were trimmed by 5 bases and 1 base, with 12 bases remaining between them. The CDR3 length is 16 residues. In germline, CDR1 is SEHNR, CDR2 FQNEAQ (reference sequence). The CDR3 DNA sequence: TGTGCCAGCAGCCAGCCCAACAGTTCCTATAATTCACCCCTCCACTTT. This gives the protein CASSQPNSSYNSPLHF.

V and J are TRBV2 and TRBJ2-7, with 7 bases that match TRBD1. The trim removed 0 bases at V and 5 bases at J, leaving 4 bases unmatched. The CDR3 runs to 14 residues. CDR1 is SNHLY, CDR2 FYNNEI, per germline. The CDR3 loop reads CASSEADRSHEQYF. In nucleotides, the CDR3 is TGTGCCAGCAGTGAAGCGGACAGGTCCCACGAGCAGTACTTC.

This clonotype was observed at least ten times. The rearrangement links TRBV7-2 to TRBJ2-5, with a weak D call TRBD1 (6 bases). V shed 1 base and J shed 5 bases, with 11 bases lying between them. The CDR3 runs to 14 residues. Germline V gene data show CDR1 as SGHTA and CDR2 as FQGNSA. The CDR3 DNA reads as TGTGCCAGCAGCTTAGGGACAGCCCTTGAGACCCAGTACTTC. The encoded protein is CASSLGTALETQYF.

DNA of the CDR3: TGTGCCAGCAGGCTAGCGGGGGCCCCCTACAATGAGCAGTTCTTC. As protein: CASRLAGAPYNEQFF. The rearrangement joins TRBV5-5 to TRBJ2-1; 10 positions match TRBD2. Per germline, CDR1 SGHKS and CDR2 YYEKEE (reference sequence). With V trimmed by 5 bases and J by 2 bases, 4 bases remained unmatched. The CDR3 has 15 amino acids.

This clonotype was detected ten times or more. V and J are TRBV28 and TRBJ2-7, with D possibly being TRBD2 (7 bases). CDR3 length equals 14 residues. Between the trimmed V and J ends, which lost 3 bases and 4 bases, there was a span of 13 bases. Germline V lookup: CDR1 MDHEN, CDR2 SYDVKM. The DNA of the CDR3 is TGTGCCAGCAGTTTGGGGGGGGCAGGGTACGAGCAGTACTTC. Translating gives CASSLGGAGYEQYF.

The V gene is TRBV20-1, the J gene TRBJ1-2; no firm D call. This CDR3 contains 12 residues. The germline V and J ends were trimmed by 2 bases and 4 bases, with 8 bases remaining between them. Germline lookup yields CDR1 DFQATT and CDR2 SNEGSKA (reference sequence). The CDR3 protein is CSARRQTYGYTF. CDR3 in DNA: TGCAGTGCTAGAAGGCAGACCTATGGCTACACCTTC.

The count of this clonotype is one. One end of the junction is discordant with germline, which a read error may explain. The chain uses TRBV6-6 and TRBJ2-1, with 12 bases fitting TRBD2. This CDR3 region has 15 residues. CDR1 MNHNY and CDR2 SVGAGI come from the germline V gene (reference sequence). The CDR3 reads CARSEGLAGYNEQFF. The CDR3 DNA reads TGTGCCCGCAGCGAGGGACTAGCGGGCTACAATGAGCAGTTCTTC.

Note on this clonotype: At one boundary the junction diverges from the germline segment, which might be a read error. CDR3: CARSVQGAYEQYF. The DNA for the CDR3 is TGTGCCCGCAGCGTACAGGGGGCCTACGAGCAGTACTTC. The chain is built from TRBV6-6 and TRBJ2-7; TRBD1 agrees at 8 bases. The CDR3 contains 13 residues. CDR1 is MNHNY and CDR2 is SVGAGI in the germline V gene (reference sequence).

The sample holds a few counts of this clonotype. The chain combines TRBV11-3 with TRBJ1-1; no clear D gene. The V gene lost 5 bases and the J gene lost 7 bases, with 11 bases spanning the gap. CDR3 length equals 12 residues. The germline gives CDR1 SGHNT, CDR2 YENEEA. For the CDR3, the DNA is TGTGCCAGCAGCGGGGAAGGTAATGAAGCTTTCTTT. It is translated as CASSGEGNEAFF.

The V gene is TRBV29-1, the J gene TRBJ2-7, with TRBD2 matching over 7 bases. Looked up from germline, CDR1 is SQVTM and CDR2 is ANQGSEA. There are 12 residues in the CDR3. V lost 7 bases and J lost 6; bases outside the gene matches: 9. CDR3 coding DNA: TGCAGCGCTGAGCGGGAACTGGGCGAGCAGTACTTC. Residues: CSAERELGEQYF.

The chain combines TRBV2 with TRBJ2-7, with 12 bases aligning to TRBD2. Germline CDR1 is SNHLY and CDR2 is FYNNEI. The CDR3 has 19 residues. J was trimmed by 0 bases and V by 5 bases; bases with no gene match: 14. Here the CDR3 reads CASSITTSGGRSSSYEQYF. In nucleotides, the CDR3 is TGTGCCAGCAGTATCACAACTAGCGGGGGGCGATCCAGCTCCTACGAGCAGTACTTC.

A few counts support this clonotype. V usage is TRBV6-1 and J usage is TRBJ1-5, with D uncertain. In germline, CDR1 is MNHNS, CDR2 SASEGT. CDR3 length: 15 amino acids. Trimming took 5 bases from V and 0 from J, leaving 11 bases between them. DNA of the CDR3: TGTGCCAGCAGTTCGGCGACGAATAGCAATCAGCCCCAGCATTTT. The encoded protein is CASSSATNSNQPQHF.

In DNA, the CDR3 is TGTGCCAGCAGCCGGATAGCATTTAGCTACGAGCAGTACTTC. It translates to CASSRIAFSYEQYF. V gene TRBV9 combines with J gene TRBJ2-7; D remains unclear. The CDR3 covers 14 residues. Deletions cut 4 bases from V and 3 bases from J, with 14 bases between. From germline, CDR1 is SGDLS and CDR2 YYNGEE.

The rearrangement uses TRBV7-9 and TRBJ2-3; 10 nucleotides line up with TRBD1. Germline V gene data show CDR1 as SEHNR and CDR2 as FQNEAQ (reference sequence). J lost 4 bases, V lost 5 bases, and 9 bases had no gene match. CDR3 size: 16 residues. The CDR3 loop reads CASSTTGTGESDTQYF. CDR3 nucleotides: TGTGCCAGCAGCACCACCGGGACAGGGGAGTCAGATACGCAGTATTTT.

The J gene is TRBJ2-7, the V gene TRBV10-3; 7 bases agree with TRBD2. The CDR3 spans 14 residues. V gave up 2 bases and J gave up 2 bases; unmatched junction bases: 3. The germline V gene has CDR1 ENHRY and CDR2 SYGVKD. The CDR3 loop reads CAISEVSGPYEQYF. The CDR3, as DNA: TGTGCCATCAGTGAGGTTAGCGGGCCCTACGAGCAGTACTTC.

The table lists this clonotype with a few counts. V gene TRBV6-1 combines with J gene TRBJ2-7, with D possibly TRBD2 on 6 matching bases. The CDR3 consists of 14 residues. Germline lookup yields CDR1 MNHNS and CDR2 SASEGT. V lost 3 bases and J 0 bases, leaving 9 bases between the germline ends. DNA of the CDR3: TGTGCCAGCAGTGATGCGGGGAGCTCCTACGAGCAGTACTTC. Amino acid sequence: CASSDAGSSYEQYF.

The chain carries TRBV19 and TRBJ2-1; D not resolved. This CDR3 contains 16 residues. V gave up 7 bases and J gave up 8 bases, with 24 bases separating them. The germline V gene encodes CDR1 LNHDA and CDR2 SQIVND (reference sequence). CDR3 region: CASIPSWVSNGDEQFF. The CDR3 DNA follows: TGTGCCAGTATCCCGTCATGGGTCTCCAATGGGGATGAGCAGTTCTTC.

This clonotype was recorded many times. This chain joins TRBV7-9 and TRBJ1-2, with D uncertain. CDR1 SEHNR and CDR2 FQNEAQ come from the germline V gene (reference sequence). The CDR3 totals 14 residues. V was pared by 5 bases and J by 2 bases, with 12 bases between. The CDR3 here is CASSAGNVNYGYTF. For the CDR3, the DNA is TGTGCCAGCAGCGCCGGTAACGTCAACTATGGCTACACCTTC.

The chain recombines TRBV28 with TRBJ2-4; 8 bases match TRBD1. The CDR3 is 13 residues long. V lost 5 bases, J lost 6 bases, and 3 bases stayed unmatched. Germline values: CDR1 MDHEN, CDR2 SYDVKM. DNA for the CDR3: TGTGCCAGCAGTAACGGACAGGGAAACATTCAGTACTTC. Protein sequence: CASSNGQGNIQYF.